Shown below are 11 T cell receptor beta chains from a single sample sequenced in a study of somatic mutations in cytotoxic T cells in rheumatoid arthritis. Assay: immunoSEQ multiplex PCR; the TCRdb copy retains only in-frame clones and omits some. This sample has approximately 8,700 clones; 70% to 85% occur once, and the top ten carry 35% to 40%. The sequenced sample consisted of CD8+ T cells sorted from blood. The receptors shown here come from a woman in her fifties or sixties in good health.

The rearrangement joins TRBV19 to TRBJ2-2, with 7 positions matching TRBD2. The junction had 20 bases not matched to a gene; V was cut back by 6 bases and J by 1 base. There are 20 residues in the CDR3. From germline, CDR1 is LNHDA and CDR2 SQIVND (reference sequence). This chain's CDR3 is CASRSMTHRLGGGNTGELFF. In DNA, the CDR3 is TGTGCCAGTAGATCCATGACTCATAGACTTGGCGGGGGGAACACCGGGGAGCTGTTTTTT.

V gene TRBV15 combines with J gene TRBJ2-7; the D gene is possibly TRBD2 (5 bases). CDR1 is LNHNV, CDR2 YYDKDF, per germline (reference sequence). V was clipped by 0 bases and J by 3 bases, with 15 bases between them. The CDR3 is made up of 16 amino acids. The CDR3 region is CATSRDRAGGFYEQYF. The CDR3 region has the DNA TGTGCCACCAGCAGAGATAGGGCAGGAGGATTCTACGAGCAGTACTTC.

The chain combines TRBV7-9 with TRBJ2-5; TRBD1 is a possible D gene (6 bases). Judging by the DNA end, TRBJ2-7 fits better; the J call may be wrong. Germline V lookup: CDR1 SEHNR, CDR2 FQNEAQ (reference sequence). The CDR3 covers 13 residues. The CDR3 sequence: CASSLPGQSEQYF. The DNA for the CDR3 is TGTGCCAGCAGCTTACCCGGACAGAGCGAGCAGTACTTC.

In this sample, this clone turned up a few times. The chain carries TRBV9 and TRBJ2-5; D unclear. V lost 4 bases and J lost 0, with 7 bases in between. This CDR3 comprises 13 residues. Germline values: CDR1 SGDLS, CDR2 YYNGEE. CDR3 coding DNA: TGTGCCAGCAGCCCTCTGTACCAAGAGACCCAGTACTTC. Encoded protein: CASSPLYQETQYF.

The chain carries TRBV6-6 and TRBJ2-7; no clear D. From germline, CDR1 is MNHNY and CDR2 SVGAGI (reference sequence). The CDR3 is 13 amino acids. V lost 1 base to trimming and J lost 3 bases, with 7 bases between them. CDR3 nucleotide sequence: TGTGCCAGCAGTTACTTCGGCGGCTACGAGCAGTACTTC. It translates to CASSYFGGYEQYF.

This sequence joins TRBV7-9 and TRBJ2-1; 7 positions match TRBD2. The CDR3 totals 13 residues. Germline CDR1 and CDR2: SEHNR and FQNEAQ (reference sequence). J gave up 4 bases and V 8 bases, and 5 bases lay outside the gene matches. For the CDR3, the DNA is TGTGCCAGCGGCGCGGGGGAGTACAATGAGCAGTTCTTC. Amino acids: CASGAGEYNEQFF. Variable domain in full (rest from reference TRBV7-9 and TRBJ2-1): DTGVSQNPRHKITKRGQNVTFRCDPISEHNRLYWYRQTLGQGPEFLTYFQNEAQLEKSRLLSDRFSAERPKGSFSTLEIQRTEQGDSAMYLCASGAGEYNEQFFGPGTRLTVL.

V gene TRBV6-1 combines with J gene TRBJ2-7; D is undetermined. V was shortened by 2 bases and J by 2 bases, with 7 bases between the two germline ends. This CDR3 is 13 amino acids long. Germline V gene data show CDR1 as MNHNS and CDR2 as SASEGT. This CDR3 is CASSEWAAYEQYF. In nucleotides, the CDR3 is TGTGCCAGCAGTGAATGGGCAGCCTACGAGCAGTACTTC.

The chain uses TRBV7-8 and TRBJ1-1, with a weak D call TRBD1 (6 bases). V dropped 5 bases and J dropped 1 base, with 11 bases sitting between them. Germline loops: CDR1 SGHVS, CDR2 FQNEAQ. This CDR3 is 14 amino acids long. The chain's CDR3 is CASSLGDTNTEAFF. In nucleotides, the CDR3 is TGTGCCAGCAGCCTAGGGGACACGAACACTGAAGCTTTCTTT.

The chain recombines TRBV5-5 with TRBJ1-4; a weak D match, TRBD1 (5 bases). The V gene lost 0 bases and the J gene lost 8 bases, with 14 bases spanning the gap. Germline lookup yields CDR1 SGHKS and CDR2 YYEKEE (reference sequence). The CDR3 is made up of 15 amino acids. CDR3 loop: CASSLGTRGGEKLFF. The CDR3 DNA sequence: TGTGCCAGCAGCTTGGGTACAAGGGGAGGGGAAAAACTGTTTTTT.

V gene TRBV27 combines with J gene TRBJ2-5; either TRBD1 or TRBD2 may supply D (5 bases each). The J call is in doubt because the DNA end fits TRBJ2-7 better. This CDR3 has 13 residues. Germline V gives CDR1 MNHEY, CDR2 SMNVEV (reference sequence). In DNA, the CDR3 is TGTGCCAGCAGTTTTGGGGGCTCCTACGAGCAGTACTTC. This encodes CASSFGGSYEQYF.

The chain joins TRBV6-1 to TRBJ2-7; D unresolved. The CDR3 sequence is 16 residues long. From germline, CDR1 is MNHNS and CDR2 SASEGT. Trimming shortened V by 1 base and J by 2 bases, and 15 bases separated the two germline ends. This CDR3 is CASSEDRWAETYEQYF. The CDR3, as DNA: TGTGCCAGCAGTGAAGATAGGTGGGCCGAGACCTACGAGCAGTACTTC.